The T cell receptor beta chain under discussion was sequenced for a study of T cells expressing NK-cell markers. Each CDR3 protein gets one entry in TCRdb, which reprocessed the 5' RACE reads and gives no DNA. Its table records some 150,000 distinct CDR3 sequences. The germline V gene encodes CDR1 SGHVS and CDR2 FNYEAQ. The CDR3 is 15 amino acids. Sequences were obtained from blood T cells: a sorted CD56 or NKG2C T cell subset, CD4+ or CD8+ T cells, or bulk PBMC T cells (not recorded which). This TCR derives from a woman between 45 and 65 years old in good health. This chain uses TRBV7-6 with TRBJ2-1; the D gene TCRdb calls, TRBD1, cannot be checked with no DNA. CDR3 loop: CASSTPQGGDNEQFF.